This TCR beta chain came from a study of human T cells and chemical hapten exposure. MiXCR was run by TCRdb on the RACE reads, yielding one entry per CDR3 protein. Here the sample spans fewer than 200,000 distinct CDR3 sequences, roughly a quarter being singletons. Trimming took off 4 bases at V and 2 bases at J, with 15 bases between the two ends. Germline V lookup: CDR1 SEHNR, CDR2 FQNEAQ (reference sequence). The CDR3 covers 16 residues. Time point described: patch test 3, about 24 weeks after DPC sensitization. Noted treatment: therapeutic diphenylcyclopropenone sensitization with weekly scalp DPC.

V usage is TRBV7-9 and J usage is TRBJ2-1, with D possibly matching TRBD2 (7 bases). The source of this sequence is a woman aged 18-29 years with alopecia areata. Some clones in this sample may be carry-over from other donors' samples. Sequencing used whole blood, obtained in connection with sensitization to the hapten diphenylcyclopropenone (DPC). The CDR3 DNA follows: TGTGCCAGCAGCTCTAGGGGGGGGCAGCCCTACAATGAGCAGTTCTTC. Translated: CASSSRGGQPYNEQFF.